A single sample is the source of the 10 T cell receptor beta chains below, sequenced in a study of blood T cell repertoires in COVID-19. Assay used: immunoSEQ multiplex PCR; TCRdb lists only in-frame clones, some missing. This table has approximately 170,000 clones, 70% to 85% appearing once. The sequenced material came from PBMCs or T cells enriched from blood (not recorded which). The receptors stem from a woman aged 65 to 85 in a cohort exposed to, infected with or recovered from COVID-19 (not recorded which).

The chain links TRBV4-1 to TRBJ2-7, with 7 bases fitting TRBD2. V lost 0 bases and J lost 2; bases outside the gene matches: 7. Germline lookup yields CDR1 MGHRA and CDR2 YSYEKL. This CDR3 spans 16 amino acids. The CDR3 sequence: CASSQDWAGTTYEQYF. In DNA form, the CDR3 reads TGCGCCAGCAGCCAAGATTGGGCAGGGACTACCTACGAGCAGTACTTC.

The chain uses TRBV7-9 and TRBJ2-7; a weak D match, TRBD1 (6 bases). Germline CDR1 SEHNR, CDR2 FQNEAQ (reference sequence). CDR3 length: 14 residues. V was shortened by 5 bases and J by 3 bases, with 14 bases between the two germline ends. In nucleotides, the CDR3 is TGTGCCAGCAGCCGCACGGGACATCTCTACGAGCAGTACTTC. Amino acid sequence: CASSRTGHLYEQYF.

V gene TRBV19 combines with J gene TRBJ1-5; D remains ambiguous. The CDR3 consists of 14 residues. Germline V gene sequence: CDR1 LNHDA, CDR2 SQIVND (reference sequence). V was cut by 5 bases and J by 1 base, with 9 bases left in between. The CDR3 protein is CASSPTVSNQPQHF. Here the CDR3 DNA reads TGTGCCAGTAGTCCAACGGTGAGCAATCAGCCCCAGCATTTT.

This rearrangement joins TRBV5-1 to TRBJ2-7; 8 bases are a match to TRBD1. The germline V gene encodes CDR1 SGHRS and CDR2 YFSETQ. The CDR3 has 14 residues. Trimming cost V 2 bases and J 3 bases; bases outside gene matches: 4. The CDR3 nucleotides read TGCGCCAGCAGCTTCCCGGGACAGGACTACGAGCAGTACTTC. Its protein product is CASSFPGQDYEQYF.

In DNA, the CDR3 is TGTGCCAGCAGTGAACTAAAGGGGGCCGACATTCATGAGCAGTTCTTC. It is translated as CASSELKGADIHEQFF. The chain joins TRBV6-1 to TRBJ2-1; 7 bases line up with TRBD1. The J segment lost 8 bases and the V segment lost 2 bases, leaving 12 bases of the junction unmatched. CDR1 MNHNS and CDR2 SASEGT come from the germline V gene. This CDR3 region has 16 residues.

This chain links TRBV18 with TRBJ2-5, with 8 bases matching TRBD1. CDR1 is KGHSH, CDR2 LQKENI, per germline. V dropped 0 bases and J dropped 4; count of bases not matched to a gene: 4. CDR3 length: 15 amino acids. The CDR3 nucleotides read TGTGCCAGCTCACCACCCTCACAGGGGGGAGAGACCCAGTACTTC. Translated, it gives CASSPPSQGGETQYF.

The chain joins TRBV7-2 to TRBJ1-2; the D gene is possibly TRBD1 (5 bases). The CDR3 length is 14 residues. The germline V gene has CDR1 SGHTA and CDR2 FQGNSA. The V and J ends lost 5 bases and 4 bases respectively, with 14 bases between them. In DNA form, the CDR3 reads TGTGCCAGCAGCCCTGGACAATCCGGCTATGGCTACACCTTC. Encoded protein: CASSPGQSGYGYTF.

J is TRBJ1-4 and V is TRBV4-1; possible D gene TRBD1, 5 bases. CDR1 and CDR2 (germline): MGHRA, YSYEKL. The CDR3 totals 16 residues. V was pared by 1 base and J by 4 bases, with 13 bases between. CDR3 coding DNA: TGCGCCAGCAGCCAAGGGGGCGGGAGGGTTAATGAAAAACTGTTTTTT. Its protein product is CASSQGGGRVNEKLFF.

Comments on this clone: The sample holds other DNA sequences that translate to the same CDR3. The chain employs TRBV28 and TRBJ1-5; D remains unclear. From germline, CDR1 is MDHEN and CDR2 SYDVKM. The CDR3 is 13 amino acids. Trimming stripped 3 bases from V and 4 bases from J, with 7 bases between. The CDR3 region has the DNA TGTGCCAGCAGTTTTCCAGGAAATCAGCCCCAGCATTTT. Protein sequence: CASSFPGNQPQHF.

V gene TRBV10-2 combines with J gene TRBJ1-1; TRBD1 agrees at 7 bases. Germline V gene sequence: CDR1 WSHSY, CDR2 SAAADI. The CDR3 totals 14 residues. V shed 3 bases, J shed 1 base, and the junction held 2 bases outside the gene matches. As DNA, the CDR3 is TGCGCCAGCAGTGATCGGACAGGGAACACTGAAGCTTTCTTT. This codes for CASSDRTGNTEAFF.